This T cell receptor beta chain was sequenced in a study of blood T cell repertoires in COVID-19. As for the study in general: Sites in the United States, Italy and Spain provided acute and convalescent COVID-19 samples. Sample material is recorded as cDNA or gDNA derived from T cells, B-cell-depleted T cells, or PBMCs.

The junction had 9 bases not matched to a gene; V was cut back by 5 bases and J by 5 bases. This CDR3 is built from 15 residues. Per the germline V gene, CDR1 is LNHDA and CDR2 is SQIVND (reference sequence). Source study methods: From reference gene primer amplification, estimates of nucleated cell counts were derived. The protocol was immunoSEQ multiplex PCR, while the TCRdb copy is restricted to in-frame clones and leaves out a portion. That table gives V, J and clone size, and the DNA gave D and trimming. The sample lists approximately 80,000 clones, more than 70% occurring once. This receptor was identified in a man between 70 and 80 years old with active or convalescent COVID-19. Sequencing used peripheral blood. The rearrangement links TRBV19 to TRBJ1-5, with 7 bases matching TRBD1. The CDR3 DNA is TGTGCCAGTAGTCTGCCGGGGACAGCAGATCAGCCCCAGCATTTT. Translation gives CASSLPGTADQPQHF.